Listed here are 13 T cell receptor beta chains from one sample, sequenced in a study of blood T cell repertoires in COVID-19. Libraries were prepared by immunoSEQ multiplex PCR; TCRdb keeps only in-frame clonotypes and omits some of them. Among some 150,000 clones, 65% to 90% were seen once, and the ten largest hold about 8.4%. The sequenced material came from peripheral blood. The receptors shown here come from a woman aged 60-70 years with active or convalescent COVID-19.

The V and J genes are TRBV7-2 and TRBJ1-5, with D maybe TRBD1 (6 bases). The CDR3 covers 14 residues. CDR1 and CDR2 (germline): SGHTA, FQGNSA. Trimming removed 3 bases from V and 6 bases from J, with 12 bases in between. CDR3 sequence: CASSFIGGGQPQHF. CDR3 DNA sequence: TGTGCCAGCAGCTTTATAGGGGGGGGTCAGCCCCAGCATTTT.

The chain has TRBV19 and TRBJ2-2; 9 nucleotides line up with TRBD1. CDR1 and CDR2 from the germline V gene are LNHDA and SQIVND (reference sequence). This CDR3 contains 19 residues. After removal of 4 bases from V and 0 bases from J, the junction contained 12 bases not matched to a gene. CDR3 coding DNA: TGTGCCAGTAGTAGACCTCGGGACAGGGCAAGCGCGAACACCGGGGAGCTGTTTTTT. It yields the protein CASSRPRDRASANTGELFF.

V usage is TRBV28 and J usage is TRBJ1-4; tentatively, D is TRBD1 (6 bases). V gave up 6 bases and J gave up 3 bases, with 11 bases separating them. Germline V gives CDR1 MDHEN, CDR2 SYDVKM. The CDR3 has 14 amino acids. The CDR3 protein is CASSPGASNEKLFF. CDR3 sequence (DNA): TGTGCCAGCAGCCCAGGGGCCTCTAATGAAAAACTGTTTTTT.

This clone came up once. The chain is built from TRBV6-5 and TRBJ1-1; TRBD1 matches 7 bases. The CDR3 sequence is 14 residues long. CDR1 is MNHEY and CDR2 is SVGAGI in the germline V gene. J gave up 0 bases and V 6 bases, and 4 bases lay outside the gene matches. CDR3 residues: CASRTTGMNTEAFF. CDR3 bases: TGTGCCAGCAGAACGACAGGGATGAACACTGAAGCTTTCTTT.

The V and J genes are TRBV3-1 (or the pseudogene TRBV3-2) and TRBJ2-3; tentatively, D is TRBD2 (6 bases). Deletions cut 0 bases from V and 2 bases from J, with 9 bases between. There are 15 residues in the CDR3. Germline CDR1 reads LGHDT; CDR2 reads YNNKEL (reference sequence). CDR3 in amino acids: CASSQDVAATDTQYF. The CDR3 region has the DNA TGTGCCAGCAGCCAAGACGTAGCGGCCACAGATACGCAGTATTTT.

This clone was seen just once. The chain has TRBV29-1 and TRBJ1-5; weak D call: TRBD1 (6 bases). V was cut by 6 bases and J by 9 bases, with 21 bases left in between. Germline CDR1 and CDR2: SQVTM and ANQGSEA. The CDR3 contains 14 residues. The CDR3 DNA reads TGCAGCGTAGGGGACACTAGAACTGGTCCGCCCCAGCATTTT. Protein: CSVGDTRTGPPQHF.

V is TRBV6-5 and J is TRBJ1-2; 10 nucleotides line up with TRBD1. This CDR3 is built from 15 residues. Germline-derived CDR1 and CDR2 are MNHEY and SVGAGI. After removal of 6 bases from V and 5 bases from J, the junction contained 9 bases not matched to a gene. CDR3 nucleotide sequence: TGTGCCAGCAGAACGGGACAGGGGTTAGGGTATGGCTACACCTTC. Amino acids: CASRTGQGLGYGYTF.

This clone was detected a few times. The CDR3 nucleotides read TGCGCCAGCAGTGCGGGGAGGTTTAACACCGGGGAGCTGTTTTTT. Protein sequence: CASSAGRFNTGELFF. This chain uses TRBV10-1 with TRBJ2-2, with D possibly TRBD2 on 6 matching bases. Germline assignment: CDR1 WNHNN and CDR2 SYGVQD (reference sequence). This CDR3 contains 15 residues. Between the trimmed V and J ends, which lost 4 bases and 2 bases, there was a span of 11 bases.

The chain couples TRBV29-1 to TRBJ1-1; D gene uncertain. Trimming shortened V by 7 bases and J by 1 base, and 13 bases separated the two germline ends. The CDR3 is made up of 13 amino acids. Germline CDR1 is SQVTM and CDR2 is ANQGSEA. The chain's CDR3 is CSADVTGNTEAFF. CDR3 in DNA: TGCAGCGCGGACGTTACGGGGAACACTGAAGCTTTCTTT.

The gene calls are TRBV5-1 and TRBJ1-3; D remains ambiguous. Germline values: CDR1 SGHRS, CDR2 YFSETQ. CDR3 length equals 16 residues. The V end was cut by 5 bases, the J end by 0 bases, with 15 bases between. CDR3: CASSLGGGNSGNTIYF. For the CDR3, the DNA is TGCGCCAGCAGTCTTGGTGGAGGGAACTCTGGAAACACCATATATTTT.

The V call is TRBV28, the J call TRBJ1-2, with TRBD1 matching over 8 bases. CDR3 size: 16 residues. V lost 6 bases to trimming and J lost 5 bases; unmatched junction nucleotides: 14. The germline V gene has CDR1 MDHEN and CDR2 SYDVKM. CDR3 sequence reads: CASRIAAGGAGYGYTF. The DNA of the CDR3 is TGTGCCAGCAGGATTGCGGCAGGGGGCGCGGGGTATGGCTACACCTTC.

The DNA of the CDR3 is TGTGCCAGCAGCCTAAACAGGGCTTCACCTTACGAGCAGTACGTC. Translating it yields CASSLNRASPYEQYV. The rearrangement uses TRBV11-2 and TRBJ2-7; D is possibly TRBD1 (6 bases). V was pared by 5 bases and J by 4 bases, with 18 bases between. This CDR3 spans 15 amino acids. Germline CDR1 and CDR2: SGHAT and FQNNGV.

As for this clone: A junction end diverges from the germline sequence, so it may reflect a read error. The chain links TRBV6-1 to TRBJ1-4, with D tentatively TRBD1 (5 bases). Germline V gene data show CDR1 as MNHNS and CDR2 as SASEGT. This CDR3 has 14 amino acids. The DNA for the CDR3 is TGTGCCAGCAATGAAGGGGAGGGACATGAAAAACTGTTTTTT. Translating it yields CASNEGEGHEKLFF.